The present T cell receptor beta chain was sequenced within a study of blood T cells in healthy people across ages (dated by TCRdb to between 2014 and 2016). Study-wide context: Template switching captured roughly one uniquely barcoded TCR beta cDNA molecule per two T cells in model experiments. To avoid experimental bias, donors of different ages were distributed randomly across sequencing lanes. Using deep sequencing normalized with unique cDNA molecular identifiers, the study measured how TCR beta repertoire diversity changes with age. The donors were divided into four age groups: young (average 16 years), middle-aged (roughly 40), aged (approximately 62) and long-lived (about 80). Using the same blood draw, the study looked at two additional independent replicas of 1 million unique cDNA reads for two donors, one aged 18 to 30 and the other aged 80 or older.

Turning to this clonotype: What antigen it recognizes has not been identified. It has no much larger one-base neighbor in the sample; base qualities were not kept.

The library relied on 5' RACE. Sequencing used an Illumina HiSeq 2500. A second PCR of roughly 6 to 11 cycles was run with a J-beta primer mix and a sample-barcoded 5' primer. A unique molecular identifier was introduced onto each TCR beta cDNA molecule by a template-switch 5' adaptor carrying 12 random nucleotides. At least 2.5 million CDR3-containing paired-end reads were obtained from each sample. First-strand cDNA was synthesized from all RNA with the Mint cDNA synthesis kit, primed by a TRBC-specific oligonucleotide. Following uracil-DNA glycosylase treatment, a first 18-cycle PCR with universal primers M1SS and BC2_uni_R was performed on all cDNA. Per the original workflow: For normalization, 1 million high-quality reads, each with a distinct molecular identifier, were randomly selected from each sample. Reads with shared molecular identifiers were discarded instead of being binned into consensus sequences. CDR3 identification, clonotype clustering and error correction used MiTCR with a Q25 quality threshold and the strictest error-elimination algorithm. Lower-bound total TCR beta diversity was estimated with a nonparametric unseen species model using Euler transformation. TCRdb reran the public reads through fastp at Q25 and MiXCR, keeping productive beta chains. CDR3 protein duplicates are merged, each entry listing the most common genes and DNA. The V and J calls were not made by the authors but by TCRdb's processing. This sample lists about 1.6 million distinct CDR3 sequences; about 35% were detected once. 11% of the sample comes from the top ten.

What the research found in general, with its limitations: Observed TCR beta diversity per million T cells fell roughly linearly with age, and a significant reduction was already apparent by age around 40. Estimates of total diversity from one million sequenced T cells were regarded as lower bounds and underestimates. Conclusive comparison of naive and antigen-experienced compartments was prevented by the profiling of bulk unsorted PBMCs. The percentage of naive T cells measured by flow cytometry correlated strongly with observed TCR beta diversity. Compared with the aged group, the long-lived group had more naive CD4+ T cells, fewer expanded clones and increased TCR diversity, a pattern suggesting age selection. Donor CMV infection status was unknown, potentially confounding age-related changes in expanded clonotypes.

The CDR3 sequence holds 15 residues, the cysteine and phenylalanine included. The sequence is cut down to CDR3 DNA, 45 bases in frame from base 1. The germline V and J ends show losses of 10 bases and 1 base respectively, and no gene match explains 13 bases of the junction. Systemically healthy Caucasian individuals from Russia, 39 in total and aged roughly 6 to 95 years, were included as donors. Each donor gave ten milliliters of peripheral blood, drawn into EDTA-treated Vacutainer tubes. Ficoll-Paque density-gradient centrifugation was used to isolate PBMCs, with at least 6 million per sample. Total RNA was extracted from PBMCs with Trizol reagent, with at least 5.5 micrograms obtained per sample. Naive CD45RAhigh/CD27high T cell percentages were measured by flow cytometry on a PBMC aliquot from every donor.

The sequence is built from TRBV12-3 or TRBV12-4 and TRBJ2-7, with 7 bases in between that match TRBD1. Sequencing input: blood. This sequence originates from a woman in her twenties or thirties in good health. The CDR3: CATRRGPAVSYEQYF. The base sequence is TGTGCCACACGTAGGGGGCCCGCTGTTTCCTACGAGCAGTACTTC.